Sequencing of this TCR beta chain was carried out in a study of cytomegalovirus exposure and HLA in healthy donors. The length of the CDR3 is 15 residues. Germline assignment: CDR1 SGHTA and CDR2 FQGTGA. The V end was cut by 5 bases, the J end by 4 bases, with 18 bases between. A remark on this clone: The antigen remains unidentified.

Study-level findings and limits: For most subjects, TCR beta sequences were reported to predict HLA-A and HLA-B alleles with accuracy.

A multiplex PCR was run with 60 Vbeta primers and 13 Jbeta primers. Generated by immunoSEQ multiplex PCR, the TCRdb table keeps only in-frame clones and is missing some. The top ten hold roughly 0.76% of the sample, which has around 190,000 clones, 70% to 85% seen once. V and J are TRBV7-3 and TRBJ2-7, with D tentatively TRBD2 (6 bases). This sequence originates from a middle-aged woman in good health and CMV-seronegative. The sequenced sample consisted of PBMCs. The CDR3 loop reads CASSPPGRVGYEQYF. CDR3 in DNA: TGTGCCAGCAGCCCGCCCGGGAGAGTCGGGTACGAGCAGTACTTC. The variable domain in full, completed from reference TRBV7-3 and TRBJ2-7, reads GAGVSQTPSNKVTEKGKYVELRCDPISGHTALYWYRQSLGQGPEFLIYFQGTGAADDSGLPNDRFFAVRPEGSVSTLKIQRTERGDSAVYLCASSPPGRVGYEQYFGPGTRLTVT.